These 20 T cell receptor beta chains came from one sample sequenced in a study of blood T cell repertoires in COVID-19. TCRdb's table, derived via immunoSEQ multiplex PCR, lists solely in-frame clones and lacks some. The sample carries over 130,000 clones, roughly 85% recorded once. The specimen sequenced was PBMCs or T cells enriched from blood (not recorded which). The receptors here all came from a woman aged 45-59 years who had recovered from COVID-19.

The gene calls are TRBV28 and TRBJ1-2, with a weak D call TRBD1 (6 bases). This CDR3 contains 15 residues. Between the trimmed V and J ends, which lost 6 bases and 1 base, there was a span of 15 bases. Germline V gives CDR1 MDHEN, CDR2 SYDVKM. This CDR3 is CASSLLLDSNYGYTF. The CDR3 DNA reads TGTGCCAGCAGCCTCCTCTTGGACAGTAACTATGGCTACACCTTC.

CDR3 bases: TGTGCCAGCAGTGACGGGATGGGCGGTGAAAAACTGTTTTTT. Translating gives CASSDGMGGEKLFF. This chain links TRBV2 with TRBJ1-4; D call uncertain. The V end lost 3 bases, the J end lost 7 bases, and 12 bases lay between the germline ends. The CDR3 loop spans 14 amino acids. Germline CDR1 SNHLY, CDR2 FYNNEI.

The J gene is TRBJ2-1, the V gene TRBV7-2; possibly TRBD2 for D (5 bases). V shed 0 bases and J shed 15 bases, with 18 bases lying between them. Germline V gives CDR1 SGHTA, CDR2 FQGNSA. The CDR3 loop spans 14 amino acids. CDR3 sequence reads: CASSLAASNRIRFF. CDR3 in DNA: TGTGCCAGCAGCTTAGCGGCTAGCAATAGGATCCGGTTCTTC.

The genes are TRBV5-1 and TRBJ2-5; TRBD2 matches 9 bases. Trimming at V came to 2 bases and at J to 0 bases, leaving 8 bases not matched to a gene. The CDR3 is made up of 17 amino acids. Germline V gene data show CDR1 as SGHRS and CDR2 as YFSETQ. CDR3 sequence (DNA): TGCGCCAGCAGCTTCCCCCTCGCGGGGGGGTACCAAGAGACCCAGTACTTC. Encoded protein: CASSFPLAGGYQETQYF.

The DNA of the CDR3 is TGTGCCAGCAGCCCCGGGGGTGCGGGGTCCTACGAGCAGTACTTC. Translating it yields CASSPGGAGSYEQYF. The rearrangement joins TRBV13 to TRBJ2-7; a weak D match, TRBD2 (6 bases). The ends were cut back, 5 bases at V and 1 base at J, with 15 bases in the middle. The CDR3 spans 15 residues. Germline V gene data show CDR1 as PRHDT and CDR2 as FYEKMQ (reference sequence).

The chain links TRBV7-9 to TRBJ2-2, with 7 bases that match TRBD1. This CDR3 region has 15 residues. In germline, CDR1 is SEHNR, CDR2 FQNEAQ (reference sequence). Trimming took 7 bases from V and 0 from J; bases not matched to a gene: 5. For the CDR3, the DNA is TGTGCCAGCATCATGGGACAGACGAACACCGGGGAGCTGTTTTTT. Its protein is CASIMGQTNTGELFF.

The chain uses TRBV4-1 and TRBJ1-2; perhaps TRBD1 as D (5 bases). CDR1 and CDR2 from the germline V gene are MGHRA and YSYEKL. The CDR3 has 13 residues. Trimming left V 2 bases short and J 4 bases short, with 8 bases between. CDR3 nucleotide sequence: TGCGCCAGCAGCCAAAGGGGCGTCTATGGCTACACCTTC. It specifies CASSQRGVYGYTF.

The chain joins TRBV3-1 (or the pseudogene TRBV3-2) to TRBJ2-3; 15 nucleotides agree with TRBD2. J lost 9 bases, V lost 3 bases, and 7 bases had no gene match. The CDR3 spans 16 residues. CDR1 is LGHDT, CDR2 YNNKEL, per germline (reference sequence). The CDR3 here is CASSQRTSGGVGTQYF. The CDR3 DNA follows: TGTGCCAGCAGCCAGCGGACTAGCGGGGGGGTCGGGACGCAGTATTTT.

This chain joins TRBV9 and TRBJ1-2, with TRBD1 matching over 8 bases. Germline CDR1 SGDLS, CDR2 YYNGEE. V gave up 4 bases and J gave up 7 bases; unmatched junction bases: 6. This CDR3 region has 13 residues. This CDR3 is CASSPGQETGYTF. In DNA, the CDR3 is TGTGCCAGCAGCCCGGGACAGGAGACTGGCTACACCTTC.

In this sample, this clone turned up a few times. The chain links TRBV12-5 to TRBJ1-5, with 8 nucleotides matching TRBD1. The germline V gene has CDR1 LGHNT and CDR2 FRNRAP. The CDR3 loop spans 15 amino acids. The V gene end was trimmed by 5 bases and the J gene end by 7 bases; junction bases not matched to a gene: 10. The CDR3 coding sequence is TGTGCTAGTGGTGCCGGACAGGGAACATTCCAGCCCCAGCATTTT. As protein: CASGAGQGTFQPQHF.

This clone has only a few counts. This rearrangement joins TRBV10-3 to TRBJ2-5; TRBD2 is a possible D gene (6 bases). Germline loops: CDR1 ENHRY, CDR2 SYGVKD. The CDR3 spans 17 residues. The ends were cut back, 0 bases at V and 0 bases at J, with 14 bases in the middle. The CDR3 spells CAISESTGGNHQETQYF. The CDR3 bases are TGTGCCATCAGTGAGTCGACGGGCGGGAACCACCAAGAGACCCAGTACTTC.

This clone has just a few counts. The same CDR3 also results from other DNA sequences found in this sample. The V and J genes are TRBV9 and TRBJ1-2; 8 bases are a match to TRBD1. CDR3 length: 15 amino acids. Germline V gives CDR1 SGDLS, CDR2 YYNGEE. With 0 bases clipped from V and 2 bases from J, the junction kept 3 bases outside the gene matches. CDR3 sequence (DNA): TGTGCCAGCAGCGTAGGTCAGGGGGCCAACTATGGCTACACCTTC. This codes for CASSVGQGANYGYTF.

The chain recombines TRBV18 with TRBJ1-3, with D possibly matching TRBD1 (6 bases). Germline V gene lookup returns CDR1 KGHSH and CDR2 LQKENI. V was cut by 2 bases and J by 0 bases, with 11 bases left in between. The CDR3 length is 16 residues. CDR3 amino acids: CASSPNDRFSGNTIYF. In DNA form, the CDR3 reads TGTGCCAGCTCACCAAACGACAGGTTCTCTGGAAACACCATATATTTT.

This rearrangement joins TRBV11-2 to TRBJ1-5; possibly TRBD1 for D (5 bases). V gave up 0 bases and J gave up 5 bases, with 11 bases separating them. This CDR3 is built from 15 residues. The germline V gene has CDR1 SGHAT and CDR2 FQNNGV. The CDR3 sequence: CASSLDQGEYQPQHF. Here the CDR3 DNA reads TGTGCCAGCAGCTTAGATCAAGGGGAATATCAGCCCCAGCATTTT.

The chain recombines TRBV6-6 with TRBJ1-5; the D gene is possibly TRBD1 (5 bases). V was cut by 6 bases and J by 9 bases, with 18 bases left in between. This CDR3 is 14 amino acids long. Germline-derived CDR1 and CDR2 are MNHNY and SVGAGI (reference sequence). The CDR3 bases are TGTGCCAGCAGGTCCGGGACGGGGGAAGGGCCCCAGCATTTT. This encodes CASRSGTGEGPQHF.

The chain employs TRBV7-9 and TRBJ2-7, with 7 positions matching TRBD1. The V gene's germline CDR1 is SEHNR and CDR2 FQNEAQ (reference sequence). The CDR3 contains 15 residues. Losses at the gene ends were 5 bases for V and 0 bases for J; bases not matched to a gene: 7. CDR3 bases: TGTGCCAGCAGCCCGCCCGGACAGGACTCCTACGAGCAGTACTTC. Amino acids: CASSPPGQDSYEQYF.

This clone has at least ten counts. The chain joins TRBV5-1 to TRBJ2-3; 8 nucleotides align to TRBD1. The V gene's germline CDR1 is SGHRS and CDR2 YFSETQ. The CDR3 spans 14 residues. J lost 2 bases, V lost 4 bases, and 3 bases had no gene match. CDR3 in DNA: TGCGCCAGCAGCCCGGGACAGGCCACAGATACGCAGTATTTT. It translates to CASSPGQATDTQYF.

V gene TRBV5-1 combines with J gene TRBJ2-7, with 10 bases identical to TRBD1. Unmatched junction bases numbered 11, after V lost 5 bases and J lost 3 bases. The V gene's germline CDR1 is SGHRS and CDR2 YFSETQ. The CDR3 spans 16 residues. This CDR3 reads CASRDTGTGALYEQYF. CDR3 DNA sequence: TGCGCCAGCAGGGATACCGGGACAGGGGCCCTCTACGAGCAGTACTTC.

The table lists this clone with a few counts. The V and J genes are TRBV5-6 and TRBJ2-7, with D unresolved. V was cut by 0 bases and J by 0 bases, with 7 bases left in between. The CDR3 is 14 amino acids. Germline assignment: CDR1 SGHDT and CDR2 YYEEEE. The CDR3 bases are TGTGCCAGCAGCTTGGGTCCAGGCTCCTACGAGCAGTACTTC. It is translated as CASSLGPGSYEQYF.

The chain carries TRBV7-8 and TRBJ2-7; 7 bases are a match to TRBD1. The CDR3 extends over 15 amino acids. CDR1 is SGHVS and CDR2 is FQNEAQ in the germline V gene. The junction had 8 bases not matched to a gene; V was cut back by 4 bases and J by 2 bases. CDR3 loop: CASSSFPGQPYEQYF. For the CDR3, the DNA is TGTGCCAGCAGCTCATTTCCGGGACAGCCCTACGAGCAGTACTTC.